The clone carrying this TCR beta chain appeared many times. Its antigen is unidentified. The data originate from a study of T-cell memory formation after mild COVID-19. The V end was cut by 4 bases, the J end by 9 bases, with 11 bases between. Germline loops: CDR1 DFQATT, CDR2 SNEGSKA (reference sequence). The CDR3 contains 11 residues. Via MiXCR, TCRdb re-called the 5' RACE reads, giving one row per CDR3 protein. The sample comprises about 150,000 distinct CDR3 sequences, over 6% of which are singletons, and 2% to 2.5% rests with the top ten. Whole-study findings and limits: CD8+ contracting clones occupied EMRA, while CD4+ ones occupied mainly CM and EM.

The sequenced material came from PBMCs or a T cell subset sorted from them (not recorded which). The chain combines TRBV20-1 with TRBJ2-3; D not certain. This clonotype was sampled from an adult woman who had mild COVID-19 (a few samples of this study predate the infection). Cell type and time point are not known. The CDR3 sequence is CSATLEHTQYF. DNA for the CDR3: TGCAGTGCTACCCTAGAGCACACGCAGTATTTT.